A selection of T cell receptor beta chains follows, all from one sample in a study of shared clonotypes between healthy human individuals. The table came from immunoSEQ multiplex PCR; TCRdb's copy has only in-frame clones and leaves some out. The sample includes just over 2,000,000 clones, about 95% of them seen just once. The sample comprised naive CD8+ T cells sorted from blood. Source of these receptors: a man between 18 and 29 years old in good health. The CDR3 runs from the conserved cysteine through the conserved F or W. A D gene is named only where the DNA matches it firmly. Clone size, where shown, is once, few, many, or a class for clones that have expanded.

cdr3_aa,cdr3_nt,d_call,clone_size,v_call,j_call
CAWSVGLWESTDTQYF,TGTGCCTGGAGTGTAGGCCTGTGGGAGAGCACAGATACGCAGTATTTT,NA,NA,TRBV30,TRBJ2-3
CASSLALAGGADTQYF,TGTGCCAGCAGCTTAGCACTAGCGGGAGGTGCGGATACGCAGTATTTT,TRBD2,NA,TRBV11-2,TRBJ2-3
CASSDSGAGQYF,TGTGCCAGCAGTGACAGCGGGGCGGGGCAGTACTTC,TRBD2,NA,TRBV6-1,TRBJ2-7
CASSQDGGDNSPLHF,TGCGCCAGCAGCCAAGATGGCGGGGATAATTCACCCCTCCACTTT,NA,few,TRBV4-1,TRBJ1-6
CASSFGDSDEQYF,TGTGCCAGCAGCTTTGGAGACAGCGACGAGCAGTACTTC,NA,NA,TRBV7-9,TRBJ2-7
CASSSLWGGTEAFF,TGTGCCAGCAGCTCCCTGTGGGGTGGCACTGAAGCTTTCTTT,NA,NA,TRBV6-5,TRBJ1-1
CASCFLGVAGANVLTF,TGTGCCAGCTGCTTCCTAGGGGTTGCTGGGGCCAACGTCCTGACTTTC,NA,NA,TRBV27,TRBJ2-6
CASSQDRNYEQYF,TGCGCCAGCAGCCAAGATCGTAACTACGAGCAGTACTTC,NA,NA,TRBV4-3,TRBJ2-7
CASSTIGLAESTDTQYF,TGTGCCAGCAGCACCATTGGACTAGCGGAATCCACAGATACGCAGTATTTT,TRBD2,NA,TRBV27,TRBJ2-3
CASSLQGYEQFF,TGTGCCAGCAGCTTACAAGGTTATGAGCAGTTCTTC,NA,NA,TRBV13,TRBJ2-1
CASTGTTDSGNTIYF,TGTGCCAGCACCGGAACGACAGACTCTGGAAACACCATATATTTT,NA,NA,TRBV27,TRBJ1-3
CASSSSSGTREQYF,TGTGCCAGCAGCTCGTCCTCCGGGACGAGGGAGCAGTACTTC,NA,NA,TRBV7-9,TRBJ2-5
CASSLDSSGDTDTQYF,TGTGCCAGCAGCTTAGATTCTAGCGGAGACACAGATACGCAGTATTTT,TRBD2,once,TRBV11-3,TRBJ2-3
CASSGGLAGLYNEQFF,TGTGCCAGCAGCGGCGGACTAGCGGGCCTCTACAATGAGCAGTTCTTC,TRBD2,NA,TRBV11-2,TRBJ2-1
CASSLFASGSTDTQYF,TGTGCCAGCAGCTTATTTGCTAGCGGGAGCACAGATACGCAGTATTTT,TRBD2,NA,TRBV7-3,TRBJ2-3
CASRAPDGELFF,TGTGCCAGCAGAGCACCGGACGGGGAGCTGTTTTTT,NA,NA,TRBV6-5,TRBJ2-2
CASRRQGIEETQYF,TGTGCCAGCAGAAGACAGGGTATAGAAGAGACCCAGTACTTC,TRBD1,NA,TRBV27,TRBJ2-5
CAISDSLGAADEQYF,TGTGCCATCAGTGACTCCTTGGGAGCGGCGGACGAGCAGTACTTC,NA,NA,TRBV10-3,TRBJ2-7
CASSVGDRSYEQYF,TGTGCCAGCAGTGTTGGGGACAGAAGTTACGAGCAGTACTTC,TRBD1,NA,TRBV2,TRBJ2-7
CASSDIGTFYEQYF,TGTGCCAGCAGTGATATAGGAACGTTCTACGAGCAGTACTTC,NA,NA,TRBV6-1,TRBJ2-7
CATPITDTQYF,TGTGCCACCCCGATCACAGATACGCAGTATTTT,NA,NA,TRBV13,TRBJ2-3
CASSFRGIETQYF,TGTGCCAGCAGCTTTAGGGGTATAGAGACCCAGTACTTC,NA,NA,TRBV11-2,TRBJ2-5
CASITDSPGNTIYF,TGTGCCAGTATTACAGACTCACCGGGAAACACCATATATTTT,NA,NA,TRBV6-1,TRBJ1-3
CASRETDSRNTEAFF,TGTGCCAGCAGGGAGACAGACTCAAGGAACACTGAAGCTTTCTTT,NA,NA,TRBV6-5,TRBJ1-1
CAISEGGQGYNEQFF,TGTGCCATCAGTGAGGGGGGGCAGGGTTACAATGAGCAGTTCTTC,NA,NA,TRBV10-3,TRBJ2-1
CASTPAGSSYEQYF,TGTGCCAGTACCCCGGCAGGGTCCTCCTACGAGCAGTACTTC,NA,NA,TRBV19,TRBJ2-7
CASSLVTGETYEQYF,TGTGCCAGCAGCTTAGTCACAGGGGAAACCTACGAGCAGTACTTC,TRBD1,NA,TRBV11-2,TRBJ2-7
CAWSDPGQGLPQETQYF,TGTGCCTGGAGTGATCCGGGACAGGGTCTACCCCAAGAGACCCAGTACTTC,TRBD1,NA,TRBV30,TRBJ2-5
CSVQQVLADTQYF,TGCAGCGTTCAACAGGTCCTGGCAGATACGCAGTATTTT,NA,NA,TRBV29-1,TRBJ2-3
CASSLEGTGGSGYTF,TGTGCCAGCAGCTTGGAAGGGACAGGGGGCTCTGGCTACACCTTC,TRBD1,NA,TRBV5-4,TRBJ1-2
CASSDGIQGSGMEKLFF,TGTGCCAGCAGTGACGGGATTCAGGGCTCGGGGATGGAAAAACTGTTTTTT,NA,NA,TRBV6-1,TRBJ1-4
CASNLSTPLHF,TGTGCCAGCAACCTGTCGACACCCCTCCACTTT,NA,NA,TRBV12-1,TRBJ1-6
CASSPGTDTYEQYF,TGTGCCAGCAGCCCCGGGACAGACACCTACGAGCAGTACTTC,TRBD1,NA,TRBV7-6,TRBJ2-7
CAISDRGPQMEETQYF,TGTGCCATCAGTGATCGAGGACCGCAGATGGAAGAGACCCAGTACTTC,NA,once,TRBV10-3,TRBJ2-5
CASRWGNEQFF,TGTGCCAGCAGATGGGGGAATGAGCAGTTCTTC,NA,NA,TRBV7-8,TRBJ2-1
CASSQENTGELFF,TGTGCCAGCAGCCAAGAGAACACCGGGGAGCTGTTTTTT,NA,NA,TRBV7-9,TRBJ2-2
CASSQMDTAVNGYTF,TGCGCCAGCTCACAAATGGACACGGCGGTCAATGGCTACACCTTC,NA,NA,TRBV4-1,TRBJ1-2
CASSRYGQEYSGANVLTF,TGTGCCAGTAGTCGTTATGGACAGGAGTACTCTGGGGCCAACGTCCTGACTTTC,TRBD1,NA,TRBV19,TRBJ2-6
CASSYSWTNSYEQYF,TGTGCCAGCAGTTACTCGTGGACTAACTCCTACGAGCAGTACTTC,NA,NA,TRBV6-6,TRBJ2-7
CATVMEGRSSYEQYF,TGTGCCACCGTCATGGAGGGCAGGAGCTCCTACGAGCAGTACTTC,NA,NA,TRBV2,TRBJ2-7
CASSQEGTGGHEQFF,TGCGCCAGCAGCCAAGAAGGAACAGGAGGGCATGAGCAGTTCTTC,NA,NA,TRBV4-1,TRBJ2-1
CASSPGTRPYNEQFF,TGTGCCAGCAGCCCCGGGACTAGACCCTACAATGAGCAGTTCTTC,TRBD2,NA,TRBV7-9,TRBJ2-1
CASSEFEGQGIEKGLFEQYF,TGTGCCAGCAGTGAATTTGAGGGACAGGGGATCGAAAAGGGTCTATTCGAGCAGTACTTC,TRBD1,NA,TRBV2,TRBJ2-7
CASTPGTGGWTEAFF,TGTGCCAGTACCCCCGGGACAGGGGGATGGACTGAAGCTTTCTTT,TRBD1,NA,TRBV19,TRBJ1-1
CASSQEAGASNSPLHF,TGCGCCAGCAGCCAAGAAGCAGGGGCGAGTAATTCACCCCTCCACTTT,NA,NA,TRBV4-1,TRBJ1-6
CASSSREGLAKNIQYF,TGTGCCAGCAGCTCTCGGGAGGGCCTAGCCAAAAACATTCAGTACTTC,TRBD2,NA,TRBV7-9,TRBJ2-4
CALPNRDTDTQYF,TGTGCCCTCCCCAACAGGGACACAGATACGCAGTATTTT,NA,NA,TRBV2,TRBJ2-3